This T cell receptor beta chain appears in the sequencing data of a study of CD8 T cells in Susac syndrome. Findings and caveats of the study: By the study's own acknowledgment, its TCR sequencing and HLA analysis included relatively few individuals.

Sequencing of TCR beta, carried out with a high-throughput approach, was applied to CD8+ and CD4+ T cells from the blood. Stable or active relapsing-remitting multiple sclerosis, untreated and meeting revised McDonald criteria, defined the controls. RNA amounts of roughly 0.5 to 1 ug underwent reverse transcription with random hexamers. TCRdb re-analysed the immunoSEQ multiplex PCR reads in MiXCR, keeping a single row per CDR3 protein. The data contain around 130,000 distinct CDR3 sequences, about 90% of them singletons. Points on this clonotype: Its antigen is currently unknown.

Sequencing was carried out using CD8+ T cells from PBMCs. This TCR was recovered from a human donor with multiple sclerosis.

The CDR3 DNA follows: TGTGCCAGCAGTTACGGGGAGGGTCCCCAGCATTTT. It is translated as CASSYGEGPQHF. V and J are TRBV6-5 and TRBJ1-5; D not certain. Germline CDR1 MNHEY, CDR2 SVGAGI. The V and J ends lost 2 bases and 10 bases respectively, with 9 bases between them. The CDR3 length is 12 residues.